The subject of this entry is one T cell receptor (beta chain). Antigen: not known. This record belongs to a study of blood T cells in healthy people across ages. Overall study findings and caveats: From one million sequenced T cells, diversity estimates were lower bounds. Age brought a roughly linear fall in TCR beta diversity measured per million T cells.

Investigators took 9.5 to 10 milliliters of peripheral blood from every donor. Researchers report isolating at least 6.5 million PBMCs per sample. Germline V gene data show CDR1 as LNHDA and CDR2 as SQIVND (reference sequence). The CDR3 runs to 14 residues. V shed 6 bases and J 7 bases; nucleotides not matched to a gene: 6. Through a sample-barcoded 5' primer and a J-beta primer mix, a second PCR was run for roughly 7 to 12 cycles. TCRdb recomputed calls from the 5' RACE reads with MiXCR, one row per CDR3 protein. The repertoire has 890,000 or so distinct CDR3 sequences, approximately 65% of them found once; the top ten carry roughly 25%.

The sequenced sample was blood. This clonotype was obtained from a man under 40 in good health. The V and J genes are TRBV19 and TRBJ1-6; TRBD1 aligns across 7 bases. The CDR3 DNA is TGTGCCAGTAGCCCGACAGGGTACAATTCACCCCTCCACTTT. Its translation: CASSPTGYNSPLHF.